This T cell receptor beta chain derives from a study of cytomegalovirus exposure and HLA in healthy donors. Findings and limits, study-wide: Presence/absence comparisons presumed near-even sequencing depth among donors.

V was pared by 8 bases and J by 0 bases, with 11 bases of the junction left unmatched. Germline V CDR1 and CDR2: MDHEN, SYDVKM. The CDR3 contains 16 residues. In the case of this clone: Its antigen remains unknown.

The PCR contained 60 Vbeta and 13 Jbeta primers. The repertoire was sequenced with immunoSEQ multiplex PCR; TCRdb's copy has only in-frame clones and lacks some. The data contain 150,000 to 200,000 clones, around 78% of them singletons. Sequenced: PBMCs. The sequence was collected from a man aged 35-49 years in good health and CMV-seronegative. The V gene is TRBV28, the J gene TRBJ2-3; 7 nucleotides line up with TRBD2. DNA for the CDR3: TGTGCCAGCCCCCCCTGGGCTAGCGGTAGCACAGATACGCAGTATTTT. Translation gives CASPPWASGSTDTQYF.